This T cell receptor (beta chain) is from a study of blood T cell repertoires in COVID-19. Clones were sequenced by immunoSEQ multiplex PCR, and TCRdb holds only the in-frame ones, with some missing. The table lists around 220,000 clones, roughly 86% of them singletons. The V end was cut by 3 bases, the J end by 6 bases, with 17 bases between. CDR3 length: 15 amino acids. CDR1 MGHRA and CDR2 YSYEKL come from the germline V gene. Material for sequencing was peripheral blood. This sequence joins TRBV4-1 and TRBJ1-1, with D perhaps matching TRBD1 (6 bases). This clonotype originated in a woman aged 45 to 65 with COVID-19, enrolled during active disease. The CDR3 sequence: CASSQGGAGKAEAFF. The CDR3 nucleotides read TGCGCCAGCAGCCAGGGGGGGGCAGGGAAGGCTGAAGCTTTCTTT.